The 5 T cell receptor beta chains below come from one sample, sequenced in a study of cytomegalovirus exposure and HLA in healthy donors. The PCR was carried out with 60 Vbeta primers and 13 Jbeta primers. Sequencing used immunoSEQ multiplex PCR; TCRdb keeps in-frame clones, though not all of them. The data show 100,000 or so clones, with 74% seen just once and over 2.5% held by the top ten. The specimen was PBMCs. The receptors derive from a man aged 50-59 years in good health and CMV-seropositive.

The V call is TRBV5-6, the J call TRBJ1-5; 10 bases align to TRBD1. There are 14 residues in the CDR3. Germline lookup yields CDR1 SGHDT and CDR2 YYEEEE. V was clipped by 2 bases and J by 7 bases; unmatched bases: 3. The CDR3 spells CASSFGTGDQPQHF. The DNA for the CDR3 is TGTGCCAGCAGCTTCGGGACAGGGGACCAGCCCCAGCATTTT. Filled out from reference TRBV5-6 and TRBJ1-5, the complete variable domain reads DAGVTQSPTHLIKTRGQQVTLRCSPKSGHDTVSWYQQALGQGPQFIFQYYEEEERQRGNFPDRFSGHQFPNYSSELNVNALLLGDSALYLCASSFGTGDQPQHFGDGTRLSIL.

J is TRBJ2-1 and V is TRBV5-1; 8 bases agree with TRBD2. CDR1 is SGHRS, CDR2 YFSETQ, per germline. V shed 4 bases and J 1 base; nucleotides not matched to a gene: 4. This CDR3 is built from 15 residues. The CDR3 spells CASSPTSGSYNEQFF. The CDR3 coding sequence is TGCGCCAGCAGCCCCACTAGCGGTTCCTACAATGAGCAGTTCTTC.

The chain is built from TRBV5-1 and TRBJ2-7; weak D call: TRBD2 (5 bases). Germline values: CDR1 SGHRS, CDR2 YFSETQ. The CDR3 extends over 16 amino acids. Trimming removed 3 bases at V and 2 bases at J, with 18 bases between. The CDR3 DNA reads TGCGCCAGCAGCTGGACTGAAGGGCGGGCAACCTACGAGCAGTACTTC. Protein sequence: CASSWTEGRATYEQYF.

This rearrangement joins TRBV7-8 to TRBJ1-2; 9 bases are shared with TRBD1. The germline gives CDR1 SGHVS, CDR2 FQNEAQ. This CDR3 region has 14 residues. Trimming removed 0 bases from V and 8 bases from J; junction bases left unmatched: 4. The DNA of the CDR3 is TGTGCCAGCAGCTTAGCGTGGACAGGGGAAGGCTACACCTTC. Translation gives CASSLAWTGEGYTF.

This chain uses TRBV11-2 with TRBJ1-1, with 9 bases that match TRBD1. J gave up 5 bases and V 2 bases, and 3 bases lay outside the gene matches. The CDR3 extends over 14 amino acids. CDR1 is SGHAT, CDR2 FQNNGV, per germline. The CDR3: CASSLKDRGTEAFF. DNA for the CDR3: TGTGCCAGCAGCTTAAAGGACAGGGGAACTGAAGCTTTCTTT.